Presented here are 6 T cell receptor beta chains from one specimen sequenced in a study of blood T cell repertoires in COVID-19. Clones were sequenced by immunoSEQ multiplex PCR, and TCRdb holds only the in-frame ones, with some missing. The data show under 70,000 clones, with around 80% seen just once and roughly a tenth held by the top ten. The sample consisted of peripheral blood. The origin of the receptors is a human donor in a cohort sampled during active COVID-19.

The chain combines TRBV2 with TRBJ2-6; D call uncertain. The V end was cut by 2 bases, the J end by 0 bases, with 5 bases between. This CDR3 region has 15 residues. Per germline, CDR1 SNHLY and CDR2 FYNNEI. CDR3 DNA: TGTGCCAGCAGTGAACGGGTCTCTGGGGCCAACGTCCTGACTTTC. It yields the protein CASSERVSGANVLTF.

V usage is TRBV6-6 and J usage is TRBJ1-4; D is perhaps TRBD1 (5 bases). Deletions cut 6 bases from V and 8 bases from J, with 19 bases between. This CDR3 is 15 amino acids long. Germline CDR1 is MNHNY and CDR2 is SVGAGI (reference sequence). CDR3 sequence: CASSYGRGVREKLFF. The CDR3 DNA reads TGTGCCAGCAGCTACGGACGGGGGGTGAGGGAAAAACTGTTTTTT.

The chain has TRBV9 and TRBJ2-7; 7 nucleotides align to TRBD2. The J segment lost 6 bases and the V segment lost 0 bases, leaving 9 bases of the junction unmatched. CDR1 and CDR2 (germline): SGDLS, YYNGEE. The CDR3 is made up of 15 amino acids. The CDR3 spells CASSVAPAGVGEQYF. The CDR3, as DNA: TGTGCCAGCAGCGTAGCCCCTGCGGGGGTCGGCGAGCAGTACTTC.

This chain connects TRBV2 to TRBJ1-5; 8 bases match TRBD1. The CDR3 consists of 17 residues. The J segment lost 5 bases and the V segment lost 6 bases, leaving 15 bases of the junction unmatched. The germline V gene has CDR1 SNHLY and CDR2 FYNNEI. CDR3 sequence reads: CASSSEKTGTGHQPQHF. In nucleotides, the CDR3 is TGTGCCAGCAGCTCCGAAAAAACCGGGACAGGTCATCAGCCCCAGCATTTT.

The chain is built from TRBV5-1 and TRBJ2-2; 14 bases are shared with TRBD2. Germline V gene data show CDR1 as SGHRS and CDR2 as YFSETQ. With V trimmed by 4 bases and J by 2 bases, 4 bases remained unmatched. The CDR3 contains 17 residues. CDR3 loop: CASSKTSGRANTGELFF. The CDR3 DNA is TGCGCCAGCAGCAAGACTAGCGGGAGGGCAAACACCGGGGAGCTGTTTTTT.

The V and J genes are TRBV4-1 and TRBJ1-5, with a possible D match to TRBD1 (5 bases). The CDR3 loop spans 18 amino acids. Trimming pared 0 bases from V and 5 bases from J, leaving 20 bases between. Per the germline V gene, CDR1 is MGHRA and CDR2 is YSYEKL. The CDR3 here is CASSQEGEGRGRDQPQHF. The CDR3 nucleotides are TGCGCCAGCAGCCAAGAAGGGGAAGGTAGGGGTAGGGATCAGCCCCAGCATTTT.